This paragraph covers one T cell receptor (beta chain) sequence. This specimen comes from a study of human T cells and chemical hapten exposure. Trimming pared 6 bases from V and 5 bases from J, leaving 8 bases between. The CDR3 spans 12 residues. Indicated time point: patch test 3, about 24 weeks after DPC sensitization. Treatment given: therapeutic diphenylcyclopropenone sensitization with weekly scalp DPC. The drawing of blood occurred before each patch test was applied. Someone pulled total RNA out of unfractionated whole blood. TCRdb re-analysed the RACE reads in MiXCR, keeping a single row per CDR3 protein. The repertoire has 120,000 or so distinct CDR3 sequences, approximately 10% of them found once; the top ten carry around 2.4%.

The material sequenced was whole blood, taken in connection with sensitization to the hapten diphenylcyclopropenone (DPC). The origin of this receptor is a woman in her fifties or sixties with alopecia areata. Some clones in this sample may be carry-over from other donors' samples. The rearrangement uses TRBV12-3 or TRBV12-4 and TRBJ2-1; D is unresolved. The DNA for the CDR3 is TGTGCCAGCAGCTTTTGGAACAATGAGCAGTTCTTC. Translation gives CASSFWNNEQFF.